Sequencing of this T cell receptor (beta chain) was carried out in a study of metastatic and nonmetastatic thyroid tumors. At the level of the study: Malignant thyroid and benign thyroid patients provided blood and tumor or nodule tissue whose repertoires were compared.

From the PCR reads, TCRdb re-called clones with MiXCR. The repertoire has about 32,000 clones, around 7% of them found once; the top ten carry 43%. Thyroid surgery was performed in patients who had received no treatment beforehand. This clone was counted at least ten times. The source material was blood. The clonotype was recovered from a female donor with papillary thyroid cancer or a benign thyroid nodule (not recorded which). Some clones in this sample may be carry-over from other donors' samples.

CDR3 amino acids: CASSSRGQEFEAFF. In DNA form, the CDR3 reads TGCGCCAGCAGCTCTAGGGGACAGGAGTTTGAAGCTTTCTTT. This chain links TRBV5-1 with TRBJ1-1; 8 bases are shared with TRBD1. Germline CDR1 and CDR2: SGHRS and YFSETQ. The CDR3 contains 14 residues. The trim removed 3 bases at V and 7 bases at J, leaving 8 bases unmatched.